The present T cell receptor beta chain was sequenced within a study of control samples from healthy donors and cancer patients. The data were produced by immunoSEQ multiplex PCR, yet TCRdb's version contains in-frame clones alone and is incomplete. The repertoire includes 130,000 or so clones, approximately 94% of them detected once, and approximately 14% sits in the top ten. Trimming removed 0 bases from V and 0 bases from J, with 2 bases in between. The CDR3 covers 12 residues. CDR1 and CDR2 (germline): GTSNPN, SVGIG (reference sequence). The sequence was obtained from a middle-aged man in good health. The material sequenced was blood. The V call is TRBV30, the J call TRBJ1-1; D not resolved. CDR3: CAWSVMNTEAFF. The CDR3 bases are TGTGCCTGGAGTGTAATGAACACTGAAGCTTTCTTT.